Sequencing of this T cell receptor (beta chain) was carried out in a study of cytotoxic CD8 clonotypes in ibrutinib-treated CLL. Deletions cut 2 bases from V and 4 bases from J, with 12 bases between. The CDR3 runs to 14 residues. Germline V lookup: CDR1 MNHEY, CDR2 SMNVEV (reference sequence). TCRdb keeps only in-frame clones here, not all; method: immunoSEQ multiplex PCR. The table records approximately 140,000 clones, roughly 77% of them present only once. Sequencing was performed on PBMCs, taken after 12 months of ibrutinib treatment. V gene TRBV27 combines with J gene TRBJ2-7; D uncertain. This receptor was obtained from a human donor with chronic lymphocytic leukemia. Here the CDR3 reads CASSLKAELYEQYF. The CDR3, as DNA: TGTGCCAGCAGTTTAAAGGCAGAACTATACGAGCAGTACTTC.